This is a list of T cell receptor beta chains from one sample in a study of T cells in Graves' hyperthyroidism and ophthalmopathy. Each CDR3 protein is one row after TCRdb ran MiXCR on the multiplex PCR reads. The sample includes around 560,000 distinct CDR3 sequences, over 15% of them seen just once. Sequenced material: blood. All receptors come from a woman under 30 with Graves' hyperthyroidism. The CDR3 runs from the conserved cysteine through the conserved F or W. A D gene is named only where the DNA matches it firmly. For some rows the clone size is stated as once, few or many, or as a class when expanded; others skip it.

D gene: NA
V gene: TRBV5-1
J gene: TRBJ2-5
clone size: NA
CDR3 DNA: TGCGCCAGCAGCTTGCTTGTCACTGAGACCCAGTACTTC
CDR3 protein: CASSLLVTETQYF

D gene: NA
V gene: TRBV24-1
J gene: TRBJ2-1
clone size: NA
CDR3 DNA: TGTGCCACCAGTGATTTACCGAAAACAACGGGGAAGCAGTTCTTC
CDR3 protein: CATSDLPKTTGKQFF

D gene: NA
V gene: TRBV6-1
J gene: TRBJ2-3
clone size: few
CDR3 DNA: TGTGCCAGCGGATTGATGACGAACGGGCCCACAGATACGCAGTATTTT
CDR3 protein: CASGLMTNGPTDTQYF

D gene: NA
V gene: TRBV20-1
J gene: TRBJ2-7
clone size: many
CDR3 DNA: TGCAGTGCTACGAGAAATTTAGAACTCGAGCAGTACTTC
CDR3 protein: CSATRNLELEQYF

D gene: TRBD1
V gene: TRBV29-1
J gene: TRBJ1-2
clone size: NA
CDR3 DNA: TGCAGCGTTCCACAGGGGGCGGGAGGCTACACCTTC
CDR3 protein: CSVPQGAGGYTF

D gene: NA
V gene: TRBV7-2
J gene: TRBJ1-5
clone size: many
CDR3 DNA: TGTGCCAGCAGCCCTGTCAGGGGAAATCAGCCCCAGCATTTT
CDR3 protein: CASSPVRGNQPQHF

D gene: TRBD1
V gene: TRBV15
J gene: TRBJ1-5
clone size: few
CDR3 DNA: TGTGCCACCAGCAGAGCCGGACAGGGGGCGTCTAGCAATCAGCCCCAGCATTTT
CDR3 protein: CATSRAGQGASSNQPQHF

D gene: TRBD2
V gene: TRBV28
J gene: TRBJ2-7
clone size: few
CDR3 DNA: TGTGCCAGCAGTTCGGGACTAGCGGGAGGCCACTCCTACGAGCAGTACTTC
CDR3 protein: CASSSGLAGGHSYEQYF

D gene: NA
V gene: TRBV6-5
J gene: TRBJ2-7
clone size: once
CDR3 DNA: TGTGCCAGCAGTTACAAGGAAGGCGCCTACGAGCAGTACTTC
CDR3 protein: CASSYKEGAYEQYF

D gene: TRBD2
V gene: TRBV6-2/TRBV6-3
J gene: TRBJ2-3
clone size: NA
CDR3 DNA: TGTGCCAGCAGTTACTCGTCGGGGGGGCTCACAGATACGCAGTATTTT
CDR3 protein: CASSYSSGGLTDTQYF

D gene: NA
V gene: TRBV5-1
J gene: TRBJ1-1
clone size: many
CDR3 DNA: TGCGCCAGCGGCAGAGAGGTGCAGACTGAAGCTTTCTTT
CDR3 protein: CASGREVQTEAFF

D gene: NA
V gene: TRBV6-1
J gene: TRBJ2-7
clone size: many
CDR3 DNA: TGTGCCAGCAGCACCGGCGGCTACTTCTACGAGCAGTACTTC
CDR3 protein: CASSTGGYFYEQYF

D gene: NA
V gene: TRBV20-1
J gene: TRBJ2-1
clone size: many
CDR3 DNA: TGCAGTGCTAGAGATGTTTTTTTGAATGAGCAGTTCTTC
CDR3 protein: CSARDVFLNEQFF

D gene: NA
V gene: TRBV5-1
J gene: TRBJ1-1
clone size: few
CDR3 DNA: TGCGCCAGCAGCTTGGACATCTCCACTGAAGCTTTCTTT
CDR3 protein: CASSLDISTEAFF

D gene: NA
V gene: TRBV6-5
J gene: TRBJ2-5
clone size: once
CDR3 DNA: TGTGCCAGCAGTTACACGGGACCGGGAGAGACCCAGTACTTC
CDR3 protein: CASSYTGPGETQYF

D gene: NA
V gene: TRBV28
J gene: TRBJ2-3
clone size: many
CDR3 DNA: TGTGCCAGCAGTTTACGAGGCTCGATAAATACGCAGTATTTT
CDR3 protein: CASSLRGSINTQYF

D gene: NA
V gene: TRBV7-9
J gene: TRBJ2-2
clone size: few
CDR3 DNA: TGTGCCAGCCATGCGAACACCGGGGAGCTGTTTTTT
CDR3 protein: CASHANTGELFF

D gene: NA
V gene: TRBV6-1
J gene: TRBJ2-7
clone size: few
CDR3 DNA: TGTGCCACCTCGCCAGGGAAGGTGGCGGGAATTAGACGCGAGCAGTACTTC
CDR3 protein: CATSPGKVAGIRREQYF

D gene: TRBD1
V gene: TRBV6-2/TRBV6-3
J gene: TRBJ1-1
clone size: few
CDR3 DNA: TGTGCCAGCAGTTACCGGGACAGAGCTTTCTTT
CDR3 protein: CASSYRDRAFF

D gene: NA
V gene: TRBV28
J gene: TRBJ1-2
clone size: many
CDR3 DNA: TGTGCCAGCAGTTTAAGTTCGCCGGGGCCTGGCTACACCTTC
CDR3 protein: CASSLSSPGPGYTF

D gene: NA
V gene: TRBV3-1
J gene: TRBJ2-5
clone size: few
CDR3 DNA: TGTGCCAGCAGCCAAGAAAACAGTCTCGTTGGGGGGCTACAAGAGACCCAGTACTTC
CDR3 protein: CASSQENSLVGGLQETQYF

D gene: NA
V gene: TRBV12-3/TRBV12-4
J gene: TRBJ1-5
clone size: few
CDR3 DNA: TGTGCCAGCAGTTTAAAGGCGAATCAGCCCCAGCATTTT
CDR3 protein: CASSLKANQPQHF

D gene: NA
V gene: TRBV6-1
J gene: TRBJ1-2
clone size: few
CDR3 DNA: TGTGCCAGCAGTGAGTCGGGGGCGTTAGGCTACACCTTC
CDR3 protein: CASSESGALGYTF

D gene: NA
V gene: TRBV12-3/TRBV12-4
J gene: TRBJ1-1
clone size: many
CDR3 DNA: TGTGCCAGCAGCCTTGAGTCCGGACGAGGGGGCACTGAAGCTTTCTTT
CDR3 protein: CASSLESGRGGTEAFF

D gene: TRBD1
V gene: TRBV18
J gene: TRBJ2-7
clone size: NA
CDR3 DNA: TGTGCCAGCTCACCGGTGGGGACAGGGGGCCCCTACGAGCAGTACTTC
CDR3 protein: CASSPVGTGGPYEQYF

D gene: TRBD1
V gene: TRBV11-2
J gene: TRBJ2-7
clone size: many
CDR3 DNA: TGTGCCAGCAGCTTAACCTGGGACAGCTACGAGCAGTACTTC
CDR3 protein: CASSLTWDSYEQYF

D gene: NA
V gene: TRBV20-1
J gene: TRBJ2-3
clone size: few
CDR3 DNA: TGCAGTGCTAGATCCCTGGCGGTAGATACGCAGTATTTT
CDR3 protein: CSARSLAVDTQYF

D gene: NA
V gene: TRBV12-3/TRBV12-4
J gene: TRBJ1-5
clone size: many
CDR3 DNA: TGTGCCAGCAGTCCCCCACTGCCAGGGAGCCGGAATCAGCCCCAGCATTTT
CDR3 protein: CASSPPLPGSRNQPQHF

D gene: NA
V gene: TRBV29-1
J gene: TRBJ2-7
clone size: many
CDR3 DNA: TGCAGCGTAGAACGGGACGCGATTTTTGGTAGCGAGCAGTACTTC
CDR3 protein: CSVERDAIFGSEQYF

D gene: TRBD1
V gene: TRBV18
J gene: TRBJ1-4
clone size: NA
CDR3 DNA: TGTGCCAGCTCACGTGCAGGGGGCGCCGAAGAAAAACTGTTTTTT
CDR3 protein: CASSRAGGAEEKLFF